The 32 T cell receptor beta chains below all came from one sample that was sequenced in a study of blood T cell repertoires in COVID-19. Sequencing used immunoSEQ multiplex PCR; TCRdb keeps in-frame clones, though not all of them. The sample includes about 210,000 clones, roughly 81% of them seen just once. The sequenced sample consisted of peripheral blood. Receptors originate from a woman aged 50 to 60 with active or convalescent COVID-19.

The CDR3 nucleotides read TGTGCCAGCAGTTACTCGGAACAGGGGGCTTTCTTT. Its translation is CASSYSEQGAFF. This chain links TRBV6-6 with TRBJ1-1; 7 bases agree with TRBD1. The germline V gene encodes CDR1 MNHNY and CDR2 SVGAGI (reference sequence). CDR3 size: 12 residues. Trimming removed 0 bases from V and 11 bases from J; junction bases left unmatched: 3.

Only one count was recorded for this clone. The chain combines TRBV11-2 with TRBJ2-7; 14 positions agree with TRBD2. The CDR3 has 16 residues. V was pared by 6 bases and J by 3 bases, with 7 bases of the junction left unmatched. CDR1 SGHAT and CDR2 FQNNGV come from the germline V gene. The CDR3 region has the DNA TGTGCCAGCAGTGCCACCGGGACTAGCGGGAGCTACGAGCAGTACTTC. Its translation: CASSATGTSGSYEQYF.

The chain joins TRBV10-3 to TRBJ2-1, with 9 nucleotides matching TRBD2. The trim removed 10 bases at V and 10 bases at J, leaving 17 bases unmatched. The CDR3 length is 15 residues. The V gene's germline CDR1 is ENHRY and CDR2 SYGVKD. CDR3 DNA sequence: TGTGCCACCGCTCTGGCTAGCGGGACGTCGGTAGAGCAGTTCTTC. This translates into CATALASGTSVEQFF.

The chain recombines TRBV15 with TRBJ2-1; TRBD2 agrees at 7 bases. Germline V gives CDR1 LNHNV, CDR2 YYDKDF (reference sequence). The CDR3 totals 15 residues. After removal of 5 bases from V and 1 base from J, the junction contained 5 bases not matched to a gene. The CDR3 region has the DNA TGTGCCACCAGCGTCCAGGGAGGGTCCTACAATGAGCAGTTCTTC. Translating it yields CATSVQGGSYNEQFF.

Here the CDR3 reads CASSPGWGPREKLFF. The CDR3 DNA sequence: TGTGCCAGCAGCCCGGGGTGGGGTCCACGGGAAAAACTGTTTTTT. The chain couples TRBV7-2 to TRBJ1-4; no definite D call. This CDR3 has 15 residues. V gave up 5 bases and J gave up 8 bases, with 18 bases separating them. Germline values: CDR1 SGHTA, CDR2 FQGNSA.

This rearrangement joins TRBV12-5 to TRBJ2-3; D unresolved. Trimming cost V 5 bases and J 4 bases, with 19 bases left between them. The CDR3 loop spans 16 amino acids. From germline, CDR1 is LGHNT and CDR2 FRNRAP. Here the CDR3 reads CASGPPAYYQPDTQYF. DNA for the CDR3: TGTGCTAGTGGTCCCCCGGCGTACTATCAACCAGATACGCAGTATTTT.

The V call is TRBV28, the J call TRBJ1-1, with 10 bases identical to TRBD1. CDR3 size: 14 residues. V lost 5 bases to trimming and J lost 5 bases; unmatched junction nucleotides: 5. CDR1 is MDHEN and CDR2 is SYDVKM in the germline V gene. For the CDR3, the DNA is TGTGCCAGCAGTCCTCAGGACAGGGGGACTGAAGCTTTCTTT. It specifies CASSPQDRGTEAFF. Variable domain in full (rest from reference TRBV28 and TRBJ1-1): DVKVTQSSRYLVKRTGEKVFLECVQDMDHENMFWYRQDPGLGLRLIYFSYDVKMKEKGDIPEGYSVSREKKERFSLILESASTNQTSMYLCASSPQDRGTEAFFGQGTRLTVV.

DNA of the CDR3: TGTGCCAGCAGCTCAACAGGGGATTCGAATGAAAAACTGTTTTTT. It encodes CASSSTGDSNEKLFF. This chain connects TRBV7-3 to TRBJ1-4, with 7 nucleotides matching TRBD1. Per the germline V gene, CDR1 is SGHTA and CDR2 is FQGTGA. The CDR3 is 15 amino acids. The V gene end was trimmed by 4 bases and the J gene end by 5 bases; junction bases not matched to a gene: 7. Variable domain in full (rest from reference TRBV7-3 and TRBJ1-4): GAGVSQTPSNKVTEKGKYVELRCDPISGHTALYWYRQSLGQGPEFLIYFQGTGAADDSGLPNDRFFAVRPEGSVSTLKIQRTERGDSAVYLCASSSTGDSNEKLFFGSGTQLSVL.

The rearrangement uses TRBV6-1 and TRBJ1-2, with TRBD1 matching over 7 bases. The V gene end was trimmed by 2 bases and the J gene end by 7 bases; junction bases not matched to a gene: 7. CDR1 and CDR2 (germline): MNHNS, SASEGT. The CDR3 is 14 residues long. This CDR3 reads CASSESEGARGYTF. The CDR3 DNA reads TGTGCCAGCAGTGAAAGTGAGGGGGCGCGTGGCTACACCTTC.

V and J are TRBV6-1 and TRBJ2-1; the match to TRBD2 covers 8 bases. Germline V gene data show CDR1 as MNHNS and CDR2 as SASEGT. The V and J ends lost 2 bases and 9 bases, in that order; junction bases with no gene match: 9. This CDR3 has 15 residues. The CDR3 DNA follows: TGTGCCAGCAGTGAAAATTGGGTAGCGGGGATTGAGCAGTTCTTC. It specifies CASSENWVAGIEQFF.

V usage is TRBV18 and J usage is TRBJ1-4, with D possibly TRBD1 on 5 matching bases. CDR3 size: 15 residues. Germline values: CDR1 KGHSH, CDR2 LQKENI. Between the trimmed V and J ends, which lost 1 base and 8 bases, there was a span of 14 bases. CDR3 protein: CASSPRWRGSEKLFF. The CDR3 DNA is TGTGCCAGCTCACCACGTTGGAGGGGATCCGAAAAACTGTTTTTT. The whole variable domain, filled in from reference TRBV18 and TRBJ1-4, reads NAGVMQNPRHLVRRRGQEARLRCSPMKGHSHVYWYRQLPEEGLKFMVYLQKENIIDESGMPKERFSAEFPKEGPSILRIQQVVRGDSAAYFCASSPRWRGSEKLFFGSGTQLSVL.

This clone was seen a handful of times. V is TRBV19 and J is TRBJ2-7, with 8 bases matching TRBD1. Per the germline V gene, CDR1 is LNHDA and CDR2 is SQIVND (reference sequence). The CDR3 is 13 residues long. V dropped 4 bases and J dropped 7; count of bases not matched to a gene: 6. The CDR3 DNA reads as TGTGCCAGTAGTACGGACAGGGCAAAGGAGCAGTACTTC. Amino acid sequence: CASSTDRAKEQYF.

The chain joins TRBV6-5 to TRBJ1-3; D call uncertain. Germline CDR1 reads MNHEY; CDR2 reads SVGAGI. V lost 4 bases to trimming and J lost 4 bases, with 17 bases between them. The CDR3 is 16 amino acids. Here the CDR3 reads CASSLGGTLGGNTIYF. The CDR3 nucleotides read TGTGCCAGCAGTTTGGGAGGTACCCTTGGAGGAAACACCATATATTTT.

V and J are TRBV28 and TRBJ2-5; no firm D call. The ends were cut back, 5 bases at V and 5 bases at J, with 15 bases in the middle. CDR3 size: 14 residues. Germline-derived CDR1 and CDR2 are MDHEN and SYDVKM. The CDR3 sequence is CASSTSVLVETQYF. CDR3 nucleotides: TGTGCCAGCAGTACATCAGTGTTGGTGGAGACCCAGTACTTC.

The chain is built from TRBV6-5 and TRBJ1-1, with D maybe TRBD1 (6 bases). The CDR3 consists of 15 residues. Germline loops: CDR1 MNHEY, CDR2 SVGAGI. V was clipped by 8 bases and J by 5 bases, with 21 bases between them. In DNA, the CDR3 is TGTGCCAGCCGATCTGTCAGGGGCCGCCGGACTGAAGCTTTCTTT. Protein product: CASRSVRGRRTEAFF.

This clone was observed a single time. CDR3 in amino acids: CASSLWDRVRADTQYF. CDR3 nucleotides: TGTGCCAGCAGCTTGTGGGACAGAGTGAGGGCAGATACGCAGTATTTT. This chain joins TRBV5-5 and TRBJ2-3, with TRBD1 identical over 7 bases. The ends lost 1 base at V and 4 bases at J; junction bases unmatched: 9. Per the germline V gene, CDR1 is SGHKS and CDR2 is YYEKEE (reference sequence). The CDR3 is 16 amino acids.

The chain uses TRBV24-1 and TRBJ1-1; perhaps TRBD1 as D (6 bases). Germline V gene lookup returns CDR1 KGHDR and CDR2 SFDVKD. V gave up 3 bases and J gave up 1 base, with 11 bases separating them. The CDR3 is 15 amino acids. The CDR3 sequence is CATSDPRGGNTEAFF. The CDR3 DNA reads TGTGCCACCAGTGATCCTAGGGGGGGGAACACTGAAGCTTTCTTT.

The CDR3 region is CASSTTGGYGYTF. The CDR3 DNA reads as TGTGCCAGCAGCACCACAGGGGGCTATGGCTACACCTTC. V gene TRBV2 combines with J gene TRBJ1-2; 8 nucleotides align to TRBD1. The CDR3 consists of 13 residues. In germline, CDR1 is SNHLY, CDR2 FYNNEI. With V trimmed by 6 bases and J by 4 bases, 4 bases remained unmatched.

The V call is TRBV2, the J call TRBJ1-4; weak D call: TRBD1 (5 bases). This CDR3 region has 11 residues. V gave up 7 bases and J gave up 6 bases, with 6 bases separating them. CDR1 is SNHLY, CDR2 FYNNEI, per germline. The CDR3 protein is CASTGYEKLFF. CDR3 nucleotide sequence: TGTGCCAGCACAGGGTATGAAAAACTGTTTTTT.

The CDR3 protein is CASSQGVREQYF. The CDR3, as DNA: TGTGCCAGCAGCCAAGGGGTGAGGGAGCAGTACTTC. The chain couples TRBV3-1 (or the pseudogene TRBV3-2) to TRBJ2-7, with D unclear. V was shortened by 1 base and J by 7 bases, with 8 bases between the two germline ends. Germline V CDR1 and CDR2: LGHDT, YNNKEL (reference sequence). The CDR3 is 12 amino acids.

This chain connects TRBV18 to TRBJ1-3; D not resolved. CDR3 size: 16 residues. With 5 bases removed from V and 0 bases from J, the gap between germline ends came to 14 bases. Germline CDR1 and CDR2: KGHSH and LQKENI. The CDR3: CASSSNQVDSGNTIYF. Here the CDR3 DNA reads TGTGCCAGCTCATCAAATCAGGTCGACTCTGGAAACACCATATATTTT.

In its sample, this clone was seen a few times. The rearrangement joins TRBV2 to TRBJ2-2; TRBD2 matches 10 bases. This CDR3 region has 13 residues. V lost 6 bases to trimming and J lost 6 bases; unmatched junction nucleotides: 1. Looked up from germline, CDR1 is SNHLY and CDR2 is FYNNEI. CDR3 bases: TGTGCCAGCAGGGGGACTAGCGCCGGGGAGCTGTTTTTT. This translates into CASRGTSAGELFF.

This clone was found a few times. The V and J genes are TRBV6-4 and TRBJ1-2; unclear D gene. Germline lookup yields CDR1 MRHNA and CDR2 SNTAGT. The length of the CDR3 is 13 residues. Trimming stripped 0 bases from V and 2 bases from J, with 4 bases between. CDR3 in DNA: TGTGCCAGCAGTGACTCACAAAACTATGGCTACACCTTC. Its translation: CASSDSQNYGYTF.

CDR3 nucleotides: TGCGCCAGCAGCAGGACAGGGACACGTGGTGAAAAACTGTTTTTT. Translation gives CASSRTGTRGEKLFF. This chain uses TRBV5-1 with TRBJ1-4; 8 nucleotides line up with TRBD1. The CDR3 contains 15 residues. Trimming cost V 4 bases and J 7 bases; bases outside gene matches: 9. Germline CDR1 and CDR2: SGHRS and YFSETQ.

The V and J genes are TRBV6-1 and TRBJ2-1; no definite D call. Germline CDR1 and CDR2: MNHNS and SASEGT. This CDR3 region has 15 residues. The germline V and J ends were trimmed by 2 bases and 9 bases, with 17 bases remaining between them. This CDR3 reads CASSESRYYHGEQFF. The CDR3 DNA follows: TGTGCCAGCAGTGAATCGCGTTACTACCATGGTGAGCAGTTCTTC.

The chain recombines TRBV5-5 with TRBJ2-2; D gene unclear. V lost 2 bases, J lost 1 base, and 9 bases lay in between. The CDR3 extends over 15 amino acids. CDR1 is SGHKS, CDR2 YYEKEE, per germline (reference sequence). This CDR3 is CASSFAERNTGELFF. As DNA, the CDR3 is TGTGCCAGCAGCTTCGCCGAGCGGAACACCGGGGAGCTGTTTTTT.

CDR3 amino acids: CASSSRNRNQPQHF. The CDR3 DNA sequence: TGTGCCAGCAGCTCGCGGAACCGCAATCAGCCCCAGCATTTT. The chain combines TRBV7-2 with TRBJ1-5, with no clear D. Trimming left V 4 bases short and J 2 bases short, with 9 bases between. Germline CDR1 and CDR2: SGHTA and FQGNSA. CDR3 length: 14 residues.

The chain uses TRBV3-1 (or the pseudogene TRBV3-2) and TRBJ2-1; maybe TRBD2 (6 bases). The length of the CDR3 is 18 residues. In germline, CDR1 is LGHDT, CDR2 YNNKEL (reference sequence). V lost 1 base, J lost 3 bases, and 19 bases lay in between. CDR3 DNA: TGTGCCAGCAGCCAAGGATCCGGAGCGGGCAGGATCTACAATGAGCAGTTCTTC. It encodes CASSQGSGAGRIYNEQFF.

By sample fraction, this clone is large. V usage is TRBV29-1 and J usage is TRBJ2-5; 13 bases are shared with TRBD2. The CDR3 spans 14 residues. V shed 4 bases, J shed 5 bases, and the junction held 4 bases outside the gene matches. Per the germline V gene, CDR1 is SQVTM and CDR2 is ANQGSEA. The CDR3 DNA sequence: TGCAGCGTTGGAACTAGCGGGGGGGGCGAGACCCAGTACTTC. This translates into CSVGTSGGGETQYF.

This chain's CDR3 is CASSFSTGPSGANVLTF. The CDR3 bases are TGCGCCAGCAGCTTTTCGACAGGTCCCTCTGGGGCCAACGTCCTGACTTTC. The chain combines TRBV5-1 with TRBJ2-6; maybe TRBD1 (6 bases). Germline-derived CDR1 and CDR2 are SGHRS and YFSETQ. This CDR3 is built from 17 residues. The germline V and J ends were trimmed by 2 bases and 0 bases, with 12 bases remaining between them.

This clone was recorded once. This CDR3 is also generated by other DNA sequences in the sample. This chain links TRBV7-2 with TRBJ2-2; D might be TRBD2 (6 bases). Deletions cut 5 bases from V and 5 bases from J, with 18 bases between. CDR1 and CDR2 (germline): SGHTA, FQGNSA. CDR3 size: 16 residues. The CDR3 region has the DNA TGTGCCAGCAGCCTGTTTCCGGGACTCGTTACCGGGGAGCTGTTTTTT. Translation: CASSLFPGLVTGELFF.

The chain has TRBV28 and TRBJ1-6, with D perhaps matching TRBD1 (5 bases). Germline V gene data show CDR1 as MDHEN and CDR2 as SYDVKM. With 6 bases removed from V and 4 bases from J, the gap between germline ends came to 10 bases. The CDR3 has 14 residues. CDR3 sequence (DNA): TGTGCCAGCAGGGCCAGGGCATATAATTCACCCCTCCACTTT. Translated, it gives CASRARAYNSPLHF.